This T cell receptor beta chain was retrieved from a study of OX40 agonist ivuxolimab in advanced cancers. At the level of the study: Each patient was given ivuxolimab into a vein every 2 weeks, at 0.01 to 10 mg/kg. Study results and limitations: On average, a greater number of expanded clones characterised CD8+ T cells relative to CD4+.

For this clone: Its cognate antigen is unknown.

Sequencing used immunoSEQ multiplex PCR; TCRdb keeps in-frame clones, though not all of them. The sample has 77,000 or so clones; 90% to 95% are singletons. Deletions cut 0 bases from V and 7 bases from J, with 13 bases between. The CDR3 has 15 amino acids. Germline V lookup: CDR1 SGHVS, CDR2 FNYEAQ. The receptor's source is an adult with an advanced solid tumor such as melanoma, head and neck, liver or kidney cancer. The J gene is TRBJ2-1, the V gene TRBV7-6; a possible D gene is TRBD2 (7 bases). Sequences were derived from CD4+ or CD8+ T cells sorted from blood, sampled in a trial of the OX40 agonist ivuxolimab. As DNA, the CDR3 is TGTGCCAGCAGCTTAGCGGGGGGGCCGTGGAATGAGCAGTTCTTC. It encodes CASSLAGGPWNEQFF. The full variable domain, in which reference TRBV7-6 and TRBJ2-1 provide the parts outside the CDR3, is GAGVSQSPRYKVTKRGQDVALRCDPISGHVSLYWYRQALGQGPEFLTYFNYEAQQDKSGLPNDRFSAERPEGSISTLTIQRTEQRDSAMYRCASSLAGGPWNEQFFGPGTRLTVL.